Each of the 30 T cell receptor beta chains below was sequenced from the same sample in a study of regulatory T cells in long-lasting Graves disease. Arm-PCR of CDR3 regions and iRepertoire HTBI primers were used to build TCR beta libraries. TCRdb fed the multiplex PCR reads into MiXCR, producing one record per CDR3 protein. Found here are 250,000 or so distinct CDR3 sequences, about 17% of them singletons; the top ten hold approximately 14%. Time point indicated: newly diagnosed GD, antithyroid drugs for less than 3 months. Following extraction of RNA from PBMCs, that RNA was used to make the TCR library. These records were also assigned to another study, of T cells in Graves' hyperthyroidism and ophthalmopathy.

Sequenced here: peripheral blood mononuclear cells (PBMCs), sampled at new diagnosis, from a patient treated with antithyroid drugs. Every receptor here comes from a young woman with Graves disease.

This clonotype was seen a few times. This chain connects TRBV9 to TRBJ2-3, with a tentative D call TRBD2 (6 bases). The CDR3 length is 17 residues. The V gene's germline CDR1 is SGDLS and CDR2 YYNGEE. Trimming removed 0 bases at V and 0 bases at J, with 14 bases between. The CDR3 region is CASSVEDGGVSTDTQYF. The CDR3 nucleotides read TGTGCCAGCAGCGTAGAAGACGGCGGGGTTAGCACAGATACGCAGTATTTT.

The chain joins TRBV19 to TRBJ1-4; D gene unclear. Deletions cut 7 bases from V and 3 bases from J, with 15 bases between. In germline, CDR1 is LNHDA, CDR2 SQIVND (reference sequence). The CDR3 covers 15 residues. The CDR3 here is CASTQAGVANEKLFF. The DNA of the CDR3 is TGTGCCAGTACCCAAGCCGGGGTGGCTAATGAAAAACTGTTTTTT.

This clonotype was counted many times. The chain has TRBV20-1 and TRBJ1-2; TRBD1 matches 9 bases. CDR3 size: 15 residues. Germline V gives CDR1 DFQATT, CDR2 SNEGSKA (reference sequence). The trim removed 5 bases at V and 8 bases at J, leaving 15 bases unmatched. The DNA of the CDR3 is TGCAGTGCTCGCACCCGGGACAGGGACGGGGTCGGCTACACCTTC. Amino acid sequence: CSARTRDRDGVGYTF.

This clonotype was detected ten times or more. The chain has TRBV9 and TRBJ1-1; tentatively, D is TRBD1 (5 bases). The CDR3 has 12 residues. V lost 4 bases and J 7 bases, leaving 11 bases between the germline ends. Germline V gene data show CDR1 as SGDLS and CDR2 as YYNGEE. The CDR3 coding sequence is TGTGCCAGCAGCACCCGGGACGGTGAAGCTTTCTTT. Amino acid sequence: CASSTRDGEAFF.

This clonotype occurred many times. The chain combines TRBV3-1 with TRBJ1-2; no definite D call. The CDR3 extends over 11 amino acids. Trimming removed 6 bases from V and 2 bases from J, with 4 bases in between. CDR1 and CDR2 (germline): LGHDT, YNNKEL (reference sequence). The CDR3 DNA is TGTGCCAGCAGTCGAAACTATGGCTACACCTTC. Its translation: CASSRNYGYTF.

This clonotype was observed many times. This sequence joins TRBV7-2 and TRBJ1-6, with a tentative D call TRBD1 (5 bases). From germline, CDR1 is SGHTA and CDR2 FQGNSA. Trimming removed 5 bases at V and 11 bases at J, with 10 bases between. The CDR3 sequence is 12 residues long. The CDR3 DNA is TGTGCCAGCAGCACTGGGACGGCACCCCTCCACTTT. It codes for CASSTGTAPLHF.

Turning to this clonotype: The junction shows a germline mismatch at one end, possibly a read error. This chain links TRBV4-2 with TRBJ2-3; 8 nucleotides line up with TRBD2. The CDR3 length is 15 residues. CDR1 is LGHNA, CDR2 YNFKEQ, per germline. This CDR3 is CTSSQGAGGSDTQYF. CDR3 bases: TGTACCAGCAGCCAAGGGGCGGGGGGTTCAGATACGCAGTATTTT.

This clonotype was seen only a few times. The chain is built from TRBV14 and TRBJ1-2; D gene uncertain. V lost 0 bases and J lost 3, with 14 bases in between. Per the germline V gene, CDR1 is SGHDN and CDR2 is FVKESK. The CDR3 is 16 amino acids. The chain's CDR3 is CASSQDPFSEYYGYTF. CDR3 DNA sequence: TGTGCCAGCAGCCAAGATCCCTTCTCGGAATACTATGGCTACACCTTC.

Worth noting for this clonotype: It is likely a read error, because the conserved phenylalanine at the end of the CDR3 is missing. The genes are TRBV7-3 and TRBJ2-7; D remains unclear. The CDR3 is 12 residues long. Trimming removed 2 bases from V and 1 base from J, with 3 bases in between. CDR1 SGHTA and CDR2 FQGTGA come from the germline V gene. This CDR3 is CASSLGSYEQYL. DNA of the CDR3: TGTGCCAGCAGCTTAGGTTCCTACGAGCAGTACCTC.

In its sample, this clonotype was seen many times. The J gene is TRBJ2-3, the V gene TRBV7-3; 9 bases map to TRBD2. There are 15 residues in the CDR3. After removal of 6 bases from V and 5 bases from J, the junction contained 9 bases not matched to a gene. CDR1 is SGHTA and CDR2 is FQGTGA in the germline V gene. As DNA, the CDR3 is TGTGCCAGCAGGTCCGGAGGCGGGGGGGGAGATACGCAGTATTTT. It specifies CASRSGGGGGDTQYF.

The table lists this clonotype with many counts. The chain recombines TRBV20-1 with TRBJ1-5, with a possible D match to TRBD1 (5 bases). The CDR3 totals 15 residues. V was clipped by 2 bases and J by 4 bases, with 15 bases between them. The V gene's germline CDR1 is DFQATT and CDR2 SNEGSKA (reference sequence). CDR3 loop: CSARLAGYPNQPQHF. CDR3 DNA: TGCAGTGCTAGATTAGCAGGGTACCCTAATCAGCCCCAGCATTTT.

This clonotype was counted a single time. This chain links TRBV7-6 with TRBJ2-3; 7 bases fit TRBD2. There are 16 residues in the CDR3. V lost 0 bases, J lost 0 bases, and 3 bases stayed unmatched. Per germline, CDR1 SGHVS and CDR2 FNYEAQ. The CDR3 reads CASSLAGGSSTDTQYF. The CDR3 nucleotides read TGTGCCAGCAGCTTAGCGGGCGGGAGTAGCACAGATACGCAGTATTTT.

Many counts were recorded for this clonotype. The V gene is TRBV7-2, the J gene TRBJ2-2; D possibly uses TRBD1 or TRBD2 (6 bases each). Trimming pared 5 bases from V and 6 bases from J, leaving 19 bases between. The CDR3 totals 16 residues. CDR1 and CDR2 from the germline V gene are SGHTA and FQGNSA. In DNA form, the CDR3 reads TGTGCCAGCAGCACGAAGGGGGTTAGCGGTGCCGGGGAGCTGTTTTTT. Translation: CASSTKGVSGAGELFF.

In its sample, this clonotype was seen many times. This chain uses TRBV11-1 with TRBJ2-1, with TRBD1 matching over 9 bases. The CDR3 sequence is 17 residues long. The V segment lost 6 bases and the J segment 6 bases; nucleotides outside the gene matches: 15. Germline lookup yields CDR1 SGHAT and CDR2 FQDESV (reference sequence). As DNA, the CDR3 is TGTGCCAGCAGGGGAGGCGGTTACAGGGGGCTTGGCAATGAGCAGTTCTTC. This encodes CASRGGGYRGLGNEQFF.

Note on this clonotype: This is likely an artifact of a read error, given a far larger clone one base away. This chain joins TRBV13 and TRBJ2-1, with a weak D call TRBD1 (5 bases). The CDR3 runs to 12 residues. CDR1 and CDR2 (germline): PRHDT, FYEKMQ (reference sequence). The CDR3 loop is CASTDSYNGQFF. The CDR3, as DNA: TGTGCCAGCACAGACAGTTACAATGGGCAGTTCTTC. The full variable domain, completed using reference TRBV13 and TRBJ2-1, is AAGVIQSPRHLIKEKRETATLKCYPIPRHDTVYWYQQGPGQDPQFLISFYEKMQSDKGSIPDRFSAQQFSDYHSELNMSSLELGDSALYFCASTDSYNGQFFGPGTRLTVL.

This clonotype has only a few counts. This chain links TRBV12-3 or TRBV12-4 with TRBJ2-5; maybe TRBD2 (5 bases). This CDR3 has 14 amino acids. Trimming shortened V by 1 base and J by 4 bases, and 10 bases separated the two germline ends. CDR3 residues: CASSLGGSPETQYF. The CDR3 DNA reads as TGTGCCAGCAGTTTAGGAGGGTCCCCAGAGACCCAGTACTTC.

As concerns this clonotype: A read error may explain this, as a much larger clone is one base away. The rearrangement uses TRBV27 and TRBJ2-3; D is possibly TRBD2 (6 bases). Per germline, CDR1 MNHEY and CDR2 SMNVEV (reference sequence). The CDR3 has 13 amino acids. The CDR3 sequence is CASGLTSRDTQYF. CDR3 bases: TGTGCCAGCGGGTTAACTAGCAGAGATACGCAGTATTTT.

In its sample, this clonotype was seen many times. The genes are TRBV4-2 and TRBJ2-3; the D gene could be TRBD1 or TRBD2 (6 bases each). Germline V CDR1 and CDR2: LGHNA, YNFKEQ. V was cut by 5 bases and J by 5 bases, with 8 bases left in between. CDR3 length equals 12 residues. CDR3 nucleotide sequence: TGTGCCAGCAGCAGGGGGGTAGATACGCAGTATTTT. The encoded protein is CASSRGVDTQYF.

In this sample, this clonotype turned up many times. The chain carries TRBV7-8 and TRBJ2-7, with D tentatively TRBD1 (6 bases). The germline gives CDR1 SGHVS, CDR2 FQNEAQ. V lost 5 bases, J lost 12 bases, and 23 bases lay in between. This CDR3 has 14 amino acids. CDR3 loop: CASSGQGGSLGWYF. The CDR3 region has the DNA TGTGCCAGCAGCGGACAAGGGGGTAGTTTGGGATGGTACTTC.

This clonotype was seen many times. V gene TRBV7-2 combines with J gene TRBJ2-7; the D is unclear. V was shortened by 3 bases and J by 3 bases, with 9 bases between the two germline ends. Germline CDR1 is SGHTA and CDR2 is FQGNSA. The CDR3 is 13 residues long. The CDR3 DNA reads as TGTGCCAGCAGCTTTGCGGCGGTCTACGAGCAGTACTTC. The encoded protein is CASSFAAVYEQYF.

The chain couples TRBV29-1 to TRBJ1-4, with D unclear. The germline V and J ends were trimmed by 5 bases and 1 base, with 8 bases remaining between them. CDR3 size: 13 residues. Per the germline V gene, CDR1 is SQVTM and CDR2 is ANQGSEA. The CDR3 sequence is CSVRTGTNEKLFF. Here the CDR3 DNA reads TGCAGCGTTCGTACGGGAACTAATGAAAAACTGTTTTTT.

This clonotype was counted at least ten times. V and J are TRBV5-8 and TRBJ1-1, with D tentatively TRBD1 (5 bases). Trimming removed 4 bases from V and 11 bases from J, with 18 bases in between. Per germline, CDR1 SGHTS and CDR2 YDEGEE. The CDR3 loop spans 13 amino acids. CDR3 sequence reads: CASSPAGGFRAFF. The CDR3, as DNA: TGTGCCAGCAGCCCGGCCGGGGGGTTCAGGGCTTTCTTT.

This clonotype was observed many times. V and J are TRBV20-1 and TRBJ2-5; D not certain. This CDR3 region has 13 residues. Germline CDR1 and CDR2: DFQATT and SNEGSKA (reference sequence). V lost 0 bases, J lost 5 bases, and 10 bases lay in between. This CDR3 is CSAREDSRETQYF. For the CDR3, the DNA is TGCAGTGCTAGAGAAGACTCGCGGGAGACCCAGTACTTC.

This clonotype was counted at least ten times. The CDR3 DNA reads TGCGCCAGCAGCCAAGTTGGGTCAGGGAAGAACACTGAAGCTTTCTTT. Translated: CASSQVGSGKNTEAFF. The chain links TRBV4-1 to TRBJ1-1, with D possibly TRBD1 on 5 matching bases. Germline loops: CDR1 MGHRA, CDR2 YSYEKL. V lost 1 base, J lost 1 base, and 13 bases lay in between. The CDR3 extends over 16 amino acids.

This clonotype was seen at least ten times. The rearrangement links TRBV3-1 to TRBJ2-1, with D possibly matching TRBD1 (5 bases). Germline V gene data show CDR1 as LGHDT and CDR2 as YNNKEL (reference sequence). CDR3 length: 14 amino acids. V gave up 4 bases and J gave up 4 bases, with 11 bases separating them. CDR3: CASSRGGAYNEQFF. In DNA, the CDR3 is TGTGCCAGCAGCCGCGGTGGGGCATACAATGAGCAGTTCTTC.

This sequence joins TRBV5-1 and TRBJ2-2; 7 nucleotides agree with TRBD1. V dropped 4 bases and J dropped 5; count of bases not matched to a gene: 8. Germline V gene data show CDR1 as SGHRS and CDR2 as YFSETQ. This CDR3 is built from 15 residues. CDR3 sequence reads: CASSTTGVGTGELFF. CDR3 DNA: TGCGCCAGCAGCACTACAGGGGTCGGGACCGGGGAGCTGTTTTTT.

The chain employs TRBV11-3 and TRBJ2-7; 8 bases align to TRBD2. Per germline, CDR1 SGHNT and CDR2 YENEEA. CDR3 length: 15 amino acids. The trim removed 4 bases at V and 1 base at J, leaving 6 bases unmatched. The CDR3 protein is CASSSPSGRSYEQYF. The CDR3 DNA follows: TGTGCCAGCAGCTCGCCCAGCGGGAGATCCTACGAGCAGTACTTC.

This clonotype was found once. A far larger clone is only one base removed, so a read error is likely. V is TRBV20-1 and J is TRBJ2-3, with 8 bases aligning to TRBD2. The assigned J gene may be wrong: the sequence end matches TRBJ2-1 better. Per the germline V gene, CDR1 is DFQATT and CDR2 is SNEGSKA (reference sequence). The CDR3 consists of 14 residues. CDR3 sequence reads: CSASLAGMLYEQFF. DNA of the CDR3: TGCAGTGCTAGCCTAGCGGGCATGCTCTACGAGCAGTTCTTC.

This clonotype has at least ten counts. This rearrangement joins TRBV11-3 to TRBJ2-1; D remains ambiguous. Germline-derived CDR1 and CDR2 are SGHNT and YENEEA. There are 13 residues in the CDR3. V dropped 4 bases and J dropped 10 bases, with 14 bases sitting between them. The CDR3 here is CASSSRAPGEQFF. CDR3 nucleotide sequence: TGTGCCAGCAGCTCCCGGGCGCCCGGCGAGCAGTTCTTC. The whole variable domain, remainder taken from reference TRBV11-3 and TRBJ2-1, is EAGVVQSPRYKIIEKKQPVAFWCNPISGHNTLYWYLQNLGQGPELLIRYENEEAVDDSQLPKDRFSAERLKGVDSTLKIQPAELGDSAVYLCASSSRAPGEQFFGPGTRLTVL.

This clonotype came up many times. The chain links TRBV9 to TRBJ2-3; D might be TRBD2 (7 bases). CDR1 and CDR2 (germline): SGDLS, YYNGEE. The CDR3 has 15 amino acids. The V gene lost 2 bases and the J gene lost 9 bases, with 19 bases spanning the gap. The CDR3 is CASSVSGEGVETQYF. The CDR3 DNA reads as TGTGCCAGCAGCGTTTCGGGGGAGGGGGTGGAGACGCAGTATTTT.